This T cell receptor beta chain was captured in a study of cytomegalovirus exposure and HLA in healthy donors. Study results and caveats: A missense DCLRE1C variant was associated with V- and J-gene trimming of TCR beta chains in a later analysis, and an independent cohort replicated the association. Earlier findings revealed that most TCR beta V segments proved productive either about 87% or about 30% of the time.

Concerning this clone: Its antigen is unidentified.

The CDR3 has 14 residues. Trimming took off 4 bases at V and 3 bases at J, with 13 bases between the two ends. The germline gives CDR1 SEHNR, CDR2 FQNEAQ (reference sequence). A multiplex PCR was run with 60 Vbeta primers and 13 Jbeta primers. The data were produced by immunoSEQ multiplex PCR, yet TCRdb's version contains in-frame clones alone and is incomplete. The table has about 150,000 clones, roughly 80% seen once. The V call is TRBV7-9, the J call TRBJ2-7; D gene ambiguous. The sequenced material came from PBMCs. This TCR was recovered from a young man in good health and CMV-seronegative. CDR3 DNA sequence: TGTGCCAGCAGCTCATCGTCTACCCACTACGAGCAGTACTTC. Translating it yields CASSSSSTHYEQYF.